This T cell receptor beta chain was sequenced in a study of blood T cell repertoires in COVID-19. Study information: Samples of COVID-19 (acute and convalescent) were obtained from the United States, Italy and Spain. PBMCs, B-cell-depleted T cells, or T cells were the source of the cDNA or gDNA that made up the material.

Assay used: immunoSEQ multiplex PCR; TCRdb lists only in-frame clones, some missing. The data contain roughly 350,000 clones, 85% of them singletons. The material sequenced was peripheral blood. The receptor was isolated from a woman aged 18 to 35 with acute or convalescent COVID-19.

Here the CDR3 DNA reads TGTGCCAGCAGCCCGACAGGGGGAAGTGGCTACACCTTC. This encodes CASSPTGGSGYTF. The chain is built from TRBV7-9 and TRBJ1-2; 9 bases line up with TRBD1. V was pared by 5 bases and J by 7 bases, with 5 bases of the junction left unmatched. The CDR3 spans 13 residues. From germline, CDR1 is SEHNR and CDR2 FQNEAQ (reference sequence). The entire variable domain, with the rest obtained from reference TRBV7-9 and TRBJ1-2, is as follows: DTGVSQNPRHKITKRGQNVTFRCDPISEHNRLYWYRQTLGQGPEFLTYFQNEAQLEKSRLLSDRFSAERPKGSFSTLEIQRTEQGDSAMYLCASSPTGGSGYTFGSGTRLTVV.